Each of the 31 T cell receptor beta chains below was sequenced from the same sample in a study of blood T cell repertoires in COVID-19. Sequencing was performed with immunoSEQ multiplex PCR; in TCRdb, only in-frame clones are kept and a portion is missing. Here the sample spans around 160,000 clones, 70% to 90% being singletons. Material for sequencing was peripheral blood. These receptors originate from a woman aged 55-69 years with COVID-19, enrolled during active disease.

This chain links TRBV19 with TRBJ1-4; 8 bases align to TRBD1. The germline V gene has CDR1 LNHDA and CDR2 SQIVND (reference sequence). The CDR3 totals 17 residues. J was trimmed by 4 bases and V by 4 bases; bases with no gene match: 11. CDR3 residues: CASSTWTGSGFNEKLFF. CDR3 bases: TGTGCCAGTAGTACTTGGACAGGGAGTGGCTTTAATGAAAAACTGTTTTTT. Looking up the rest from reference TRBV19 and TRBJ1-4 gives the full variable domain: DGGITQSPKYLFRKEGQNVTLSCEQNLNHDAMYWYRQDPGQGLRLIYYSQIVNDFQKGDIAEGYSVSREKKESFPLTVTSAQKNPTAFYLCASSTWTGSGFNEKLFFGSGTQLSVL.

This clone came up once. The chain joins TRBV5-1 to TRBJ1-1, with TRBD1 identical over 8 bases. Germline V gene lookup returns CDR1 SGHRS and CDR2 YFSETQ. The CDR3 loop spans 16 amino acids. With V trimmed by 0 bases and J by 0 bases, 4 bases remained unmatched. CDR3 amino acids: CASSLGPTGVNTEAFF. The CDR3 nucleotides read TGCGCCAGCAGCTTGGGGCCGACAGGGGTGAACACTGAAGCTTTCTTT. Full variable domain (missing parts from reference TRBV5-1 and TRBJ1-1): KAGVTQTPRYLIKTRGQQVTLSCSPISGHRSVSWYQQTPGQGLQFLFEYFSETQRNKGNFPGRFSGRQFSNSRSEMNVSTLELGDSALYLCASSLGPTGVNTEAFFGQGTRLTVV.

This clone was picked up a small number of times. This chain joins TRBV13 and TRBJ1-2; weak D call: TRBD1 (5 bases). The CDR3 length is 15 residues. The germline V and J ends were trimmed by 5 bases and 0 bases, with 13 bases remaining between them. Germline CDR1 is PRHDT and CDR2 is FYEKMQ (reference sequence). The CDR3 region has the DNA TGTGCCAGCAGCCCCTCAGGGCGGACTAACTATGGCTACACCTTC. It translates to CASSPSGRTNYGYTF.

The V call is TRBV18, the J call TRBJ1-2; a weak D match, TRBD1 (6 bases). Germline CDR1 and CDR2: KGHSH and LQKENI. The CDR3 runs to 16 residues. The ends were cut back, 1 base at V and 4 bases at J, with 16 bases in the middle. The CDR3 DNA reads TGTGCCAGCTCACCACAAGAACAGGGTGTCGGCTATGGCTACACCTTC. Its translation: CASSPQEQGVGYGYTF.

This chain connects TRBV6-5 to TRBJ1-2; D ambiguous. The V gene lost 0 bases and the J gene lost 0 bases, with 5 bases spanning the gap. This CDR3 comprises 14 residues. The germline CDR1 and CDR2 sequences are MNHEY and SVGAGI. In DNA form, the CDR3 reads TGTGCCAGCAGTTACTCACCAGCTAACTATGGCTACACCTTC. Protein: CASSYSPANYGYTF.

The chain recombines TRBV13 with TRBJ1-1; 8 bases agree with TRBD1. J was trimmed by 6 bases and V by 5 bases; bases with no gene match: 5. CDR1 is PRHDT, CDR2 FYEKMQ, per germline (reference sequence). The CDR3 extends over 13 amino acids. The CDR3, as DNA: TGTGCCAGCAGCCTCGGACAGGGCGCTGAAGCTTTCTTT. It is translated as CASSLGQGAEAFF.

Written as DNA, the CDR3 is TGTGCCAGCTCACTACAGGGACAGGGGATGAACACTGAAGCTTTCTTT. As protein: CASSLQGQGMNTEAFF. The gene calls are TRBV18 and TRBJ1-1, with 10 bases that match TRBD1. Germline V gene data show CDR1 as KGHSH and CDR2 as LQKENI. V lost 4 bases to trimming and J lost 0 bases; unmatched junction nucleotides: 5. The CDR3 totals 16 residues.

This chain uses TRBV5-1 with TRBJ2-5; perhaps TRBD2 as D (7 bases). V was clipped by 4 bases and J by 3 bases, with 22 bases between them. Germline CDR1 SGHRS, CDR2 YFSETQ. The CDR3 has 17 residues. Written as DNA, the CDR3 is TGCGCCAGCAGCCCCAGGTGGGGGGGGGCGTTGAAAGAGACCCAGTACTTC. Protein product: CASSPRWGGALKETQYF.

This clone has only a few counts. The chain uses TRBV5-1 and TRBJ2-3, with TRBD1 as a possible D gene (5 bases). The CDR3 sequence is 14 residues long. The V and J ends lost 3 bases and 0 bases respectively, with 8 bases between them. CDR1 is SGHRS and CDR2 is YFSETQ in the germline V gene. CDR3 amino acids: CASSWGTSTDTQYF. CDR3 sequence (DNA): TGCGCCAGCAGCTGGGGCACCAGCACAGATACGCAGTATTTT.

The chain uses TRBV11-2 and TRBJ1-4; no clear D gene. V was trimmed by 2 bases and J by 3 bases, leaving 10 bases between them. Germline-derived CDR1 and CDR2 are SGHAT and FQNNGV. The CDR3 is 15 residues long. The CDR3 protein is CASSLNPSPNEKLFF. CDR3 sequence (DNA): TGTGCCAGCAGCTTAAACCCGAGCCCTAATGAAAAACTGTTTTTT. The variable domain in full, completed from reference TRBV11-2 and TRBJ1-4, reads EAGVAQSPRYKIIEKRQSVAFWCNPISGHATLYWYQQILGQGPKLLIQFQNNGVVDDSQLPKDRFSAERLKGVDSTLKIQPAKLEDSAVYLCASSLNPSPNEKLFFGSGTQLSVL.

The CDR3 sequence: CASSVPGTASYNEQFF. CDR3 sequence (DNA): TGCGCCAGCAGCGTGCCCGGGACAGCCTCCTACAATGAGCAGTTCTTC. The chain uses TRBV5-1 and TRBJ2-1; TRBD1 agrees at 7 bases. The V segment lost 4 bases and the J segment 0 bases; nucleotides outside the gene matches: 7. Germline CDR1 SGHRS, CDR2 YFSETQ. This CDR3 is built from 16 residues.

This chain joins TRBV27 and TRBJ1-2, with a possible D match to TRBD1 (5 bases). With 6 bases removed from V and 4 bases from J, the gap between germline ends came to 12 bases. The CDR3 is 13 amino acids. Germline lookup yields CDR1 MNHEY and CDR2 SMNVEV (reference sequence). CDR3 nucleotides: TGTGCCAGCAGGGGGACTCTCGGCTATGGCTACACCTTC. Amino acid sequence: CASRGTLGYGYTF.

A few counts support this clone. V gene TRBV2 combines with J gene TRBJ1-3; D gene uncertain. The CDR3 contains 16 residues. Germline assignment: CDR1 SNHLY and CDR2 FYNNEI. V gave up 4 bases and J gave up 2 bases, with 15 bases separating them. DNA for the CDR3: TGTGCCAGCAGTGTATACGGTCGAGGGACTGGAAACACCATATATTTT. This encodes CASSVYGRGTGNTIYF.

In DNA, the CDR3 is TGTGCCAGCAGCGTTTCCGGGTCCATCGGGGACGAGCAGTACTTC. Amino acids: CASSVSGSIGDEQYF. The J gene is TRBJ2-7, the V gene TRBV9; possible D gene TRBD2, 5 bases. The CDR3 spans 15 residues. CDR1 is SGDLS, CDR2 YYNGEE, per germline. V lost 2 bases and J lost 5, with 17 bases in between.

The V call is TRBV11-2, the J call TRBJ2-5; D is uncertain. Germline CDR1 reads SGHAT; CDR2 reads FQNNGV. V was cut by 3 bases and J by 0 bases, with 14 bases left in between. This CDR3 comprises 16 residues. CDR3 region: CASSFTRLDYQETQYF. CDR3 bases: TGTGCCAGCAGCTTTACGCGACTTGACTACCAAGAGACCCAGTACTTC.

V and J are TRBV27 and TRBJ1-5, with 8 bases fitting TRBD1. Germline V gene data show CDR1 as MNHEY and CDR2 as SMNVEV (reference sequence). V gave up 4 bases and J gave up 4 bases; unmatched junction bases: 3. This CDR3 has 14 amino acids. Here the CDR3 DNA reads TGTGCCAGCAGTTACACAGGGGGTAATCAGCCCCAGCATTTT. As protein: CASSYTGGNQPQHF.

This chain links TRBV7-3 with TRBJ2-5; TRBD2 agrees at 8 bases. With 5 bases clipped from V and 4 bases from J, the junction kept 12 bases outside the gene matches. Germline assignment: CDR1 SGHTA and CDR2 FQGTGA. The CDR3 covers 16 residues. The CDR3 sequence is CASSPGGGRFRETQYF. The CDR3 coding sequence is TGTGCCAGCAGCCCCGGGGGGGGCCGCTTTAGAGAGACCCAGTACTTC.

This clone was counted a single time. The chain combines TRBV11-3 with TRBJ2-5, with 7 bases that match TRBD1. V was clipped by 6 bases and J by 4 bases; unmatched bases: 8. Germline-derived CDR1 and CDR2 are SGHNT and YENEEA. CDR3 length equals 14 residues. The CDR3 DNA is TGTGCCAGCAGTAGGGGGCAGTTGGGAGAGACCCAGTACTTC. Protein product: CASSRGQLGETQYF.

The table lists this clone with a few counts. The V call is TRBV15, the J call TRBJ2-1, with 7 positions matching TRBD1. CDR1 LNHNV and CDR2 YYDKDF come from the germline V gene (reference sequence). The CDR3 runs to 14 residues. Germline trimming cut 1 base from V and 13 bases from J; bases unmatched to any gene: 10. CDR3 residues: CATSRGQGENAQFF. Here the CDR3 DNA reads TGTGCCACCAGCAGAGGTCAGGGGGAGAATGCTCAGTTCTTC.

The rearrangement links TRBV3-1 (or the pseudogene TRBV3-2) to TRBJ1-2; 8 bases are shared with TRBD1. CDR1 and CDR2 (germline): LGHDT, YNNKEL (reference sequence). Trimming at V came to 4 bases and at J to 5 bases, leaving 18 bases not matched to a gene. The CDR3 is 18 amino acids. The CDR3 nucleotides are TGTGCCAGCAGCCGAGAGGGAAATCTTGGGACAGGACCATATGGCTACACCTTC. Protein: CASSREGNLGTGPYGYTF.

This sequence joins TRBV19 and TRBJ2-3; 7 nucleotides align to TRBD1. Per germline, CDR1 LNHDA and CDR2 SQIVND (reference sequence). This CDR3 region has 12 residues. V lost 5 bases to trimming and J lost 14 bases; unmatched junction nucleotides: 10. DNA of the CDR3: TGTGCCAGTAGTCTGGACAGGATGCAGGCGTATTTT. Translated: CASSLDRMQAYF.

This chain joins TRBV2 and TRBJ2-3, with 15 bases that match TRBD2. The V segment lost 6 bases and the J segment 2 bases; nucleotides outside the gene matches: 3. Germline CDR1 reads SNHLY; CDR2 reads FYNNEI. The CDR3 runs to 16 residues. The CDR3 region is CASSGTSGGYTDTQYF. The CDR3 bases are TGTGCCAGCAGCGGGACTAGCGGGGGGTACACAGATACGCAGTATTTT.

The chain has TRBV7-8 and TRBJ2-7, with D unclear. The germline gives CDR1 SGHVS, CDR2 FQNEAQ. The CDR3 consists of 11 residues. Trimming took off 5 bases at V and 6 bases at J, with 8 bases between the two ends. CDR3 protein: CASSTYSEQYF. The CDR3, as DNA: TGTGCCAGCAGCACATACAGCGAGCAGTACTTC.

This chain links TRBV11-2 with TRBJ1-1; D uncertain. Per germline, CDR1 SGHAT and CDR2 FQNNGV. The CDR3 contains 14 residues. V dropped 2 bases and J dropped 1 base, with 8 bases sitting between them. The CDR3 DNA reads TGTGCCAGCAGCTTACGGGTTGGGAACACTGAAGCTTTCTTT. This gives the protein CASSLRVGNTEAFF.

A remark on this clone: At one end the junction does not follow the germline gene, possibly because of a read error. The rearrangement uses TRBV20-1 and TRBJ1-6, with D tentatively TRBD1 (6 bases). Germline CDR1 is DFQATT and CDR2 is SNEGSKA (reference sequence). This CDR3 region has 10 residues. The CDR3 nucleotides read TGCAGTGCTAGAGATACTGGACAGACCTTT. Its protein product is CSARDTGQTF.

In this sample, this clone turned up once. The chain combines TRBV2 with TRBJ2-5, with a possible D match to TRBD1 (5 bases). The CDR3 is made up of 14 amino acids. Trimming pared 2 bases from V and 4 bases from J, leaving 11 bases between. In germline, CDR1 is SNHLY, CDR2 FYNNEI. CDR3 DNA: TGTGCCAGCAGTGAATGGGCAGGGTTAGAGACCCAGTACTTC. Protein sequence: CASSEWAGLETQYF. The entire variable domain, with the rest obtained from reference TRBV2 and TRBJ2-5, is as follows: EPEVTQTPSHQVTQMGQEVILRCVPISNHLYFYWYRQILGQKVEFLVSFYNNEISEKSEIFDDQFSVERPDGSNFTLKIRSTKLEDSAMYFCASSEWAGLETQYFGPGTRLLVL.

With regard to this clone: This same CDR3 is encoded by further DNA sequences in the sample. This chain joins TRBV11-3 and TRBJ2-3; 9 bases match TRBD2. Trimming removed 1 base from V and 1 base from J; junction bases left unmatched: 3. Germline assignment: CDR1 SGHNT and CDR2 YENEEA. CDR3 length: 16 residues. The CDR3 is CASSLGLAGRTDTQYF. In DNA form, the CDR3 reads TGTGCCAGCAGCTTAGGGCTAGCGGGGCGCACAGATACGCAGTATTTT.

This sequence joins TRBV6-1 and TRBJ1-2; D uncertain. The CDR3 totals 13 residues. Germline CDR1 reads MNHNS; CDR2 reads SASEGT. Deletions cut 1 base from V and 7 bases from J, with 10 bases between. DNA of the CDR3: TGTGCCAGCAGTGAAGGAGGATACGGTGGCTACACCTTC. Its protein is CASSEGGYGGYTF.

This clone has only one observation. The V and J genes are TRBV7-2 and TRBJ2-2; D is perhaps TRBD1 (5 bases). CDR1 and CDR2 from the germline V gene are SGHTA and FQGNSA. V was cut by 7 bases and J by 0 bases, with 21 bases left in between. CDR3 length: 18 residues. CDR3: CASTQEGSVFANTGELFF. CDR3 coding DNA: TGTGCCAGCACACAGGAAGGATCAGTTTTCGCGAACACCGGGGAGCTGTTTTTT.

CDR3 coding DNA: TGTGCCACTAAGGACAGGGACGACACTGAAGCTTTCTTT. Protein sequence: CATKDRDDTEAFF. The chain uses TRBV10-3 and TRBJ1-1, with 8 positions matching TRBD1. J lost 3 bases, V lost 10 bases, and 7 bases had no gene match. Germline V gene data show CDR1 as ENHRY and CDR2 as SYGVKD. This CDR3 comprises 13 residues.

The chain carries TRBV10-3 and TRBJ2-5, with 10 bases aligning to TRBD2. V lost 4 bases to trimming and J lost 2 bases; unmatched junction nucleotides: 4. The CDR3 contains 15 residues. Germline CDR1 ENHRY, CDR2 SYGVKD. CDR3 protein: CAISVEAGGQETQYF. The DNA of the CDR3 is TGTGCCATCAGTGTGGAAGCGGGGGGGCAAGAGACCCAGTACTTC.